What follows are 31 T cell receptor beta chains derived from one specimen sequenced in a study of shared clonotypes between healthy human individuals. Assay used: immunoSEQ multiplex PCR; TCRdb lists only in-frame clones, some missing. The repertoire consists of fewer than 200,000 clones, with about 93% occurring once and the leading ten covering roughly 0.07%. The source material was naive CD4+ T cells sorted from blood. Subset in this sample: CD45RA+ positively selected. These receptors all come from a woman in her 30s in good health.

This clone was seen a single time. The chain recombines TRBV7-7 with TRBJ1-1; D is ambiguous. The germline V and J ends were trimmed by 5 bases and 0 bases, with 7 bases remaining between them. The CDR3 contains 13 residues. Germline CDR1 and CDR2: SSHAT and FNYEAQ (reference sequence). The CDR3 reads CASSLEMNTEAFF. The CDR3 nucleotides read TGTGCCAGCAGCCTCGAGATGAACACTGAAGCTTTCTTT.

The chain carries TRBV19 and TRBJ2-4; D could derive from TRBD1 or TRBD2 (5 bases each). V was clipped by 4 bases and J by 4 bases, with 14 bases between them. The CDR3 has 15 residues. Germline CDR1 is LNHDA and CDR2 is SQIVND (reference sequence). CDR3 residues: CASSTPGTRKNIQYF. DNA for the CDR3: TGTGCCAGTAGTACCCCCGGGACCCGTAAAAACATTCAGTACTTC.

The genes are TRBV28 and TRBJ1-2; TRBD1 matches 7 bases. V dropped 8 bases and J dropped 2; count of bases not matched to a gene: 11. The CDR3 is made up of 15 amino acids. CDR1 and CDR2 from the germline V gene are MDHEN and SYDVKM. CDR3 sequence reads: CASRQWGTDNYGYTF. The CDR3 bases are TGTGCCAGCCGGCAGTGGGGGACAGACAACTATGGCTACACCTTC.

The rearrangement links TRBV19 to TRBJ2-1, with 14 nucleotides matching TRBD2. V shed 7 bases, J shed 8 bases, and the junction held 4 bases outside the gene matches. This CDR3 is built from 14 residues. Germline CDR1 and CDR2: LNHDA and SQIVND (reference sequence). CDR3 bases: TGTGCCAGTACGCGACTAGCGGGAGGGGATGAGCAGTTCTTC. Encoded protein: CASTRLAGGDEQFF.

The rearrangement uses TRBV5-1 and TRBJ2-7; 14 nucleotides match TRBD2. This CDR3 has 15 amino acids. After removal of 4 bases from V and 4 bases from J, the junction contained 4 bases not matched to a gene. Germline CDR1 SGHRS, CDR2 YFSETQ. The CDR3 DNA reads TGCGCCAGCAGCCGGACTAGCGGGAGGTGGTACGAGCAGTACTTC. Translated: CASSRTSGRWYEQYF.

The rearrangement uses TRBV5-8 and TRBJ2-1; D remains ambiguous. Germline V CDR1 and CDR2: SGHTS, YDEGEE. The CDR3 is made up of 13 amino acids. The ends were cut back, 3 bases at V and 6 bases at J, with 10 bases in the middle. CDR3: CASSSPTANEQFF. The CDR3 region has the DNA TGTGCCAGCAGCTCCCCAACAGCCAATGAGCAGTTCTTC.

In DNA form, the CDR3 reads TGTGCCATCAGCGCCCGGGACTCCTACGAGCAGTACTTC. Its translation is CAISARDSYEQYF. V usage is TRBV10-3 and J usage is TRBJ2-7; TRBD2 might be the D (5 bases). V lost 6 bases to trimming and J lost 0 bases, with 9 bases between them. Germline V gene data show CDR1 as ENHRY and CDR2 as SYGVKD. CDR3 size: 13 residues.

The rearrangement links TRBV10-2 to TRBJ1-5; 7 bases match TRBD1. CDR3 size: 13 residues. The germline V gene encodes CDR1 WSHSY and CDR2 SAAADI. V lost 6 bases, J lost 8 bases, and 7 bases stayed unmatched. CDR3 DNA: TGCGCCAGCAGCAGGGGGTCCAGGGAGCCCCAGCATTTT. It codes for CASSRGSREPQHF.

The V and J genes are TRBV28 and TRBJ2-1, with TRBD2 matching over 12 bases. The J segment lost 7 bases and the V segment lost 3 bases, leaving 4 bases of the junction unmatched. The CDR3 loop spans 15 amino acids. The germline gives CDR1 MDHEN, CDR2 SYDVKM. In DNA, the CDR3 is TGTGCCAGCAGTTTTAGCCTAGCGGGAGGGAATGAGCAGTTCTTC. Translation gives CASSFSLAGGNEQFF.

The rearrangement links TRBV4-1 to TRBJ2-5, with TRBD2 as a possible D gene (5 bases). The J call may be in error: the DNA end matches TRBJ2-7 better. The CDR3 length is 14 residues. The germline V gene encodes CDR1 MGHRA and CDR2 YSYEKL. CDR3 DNA: TGCGCCAGCAGCCTCGGCGGGTCGGTATACGAGCAGTACTTC. Its translation is CASSLGGSVYEQYF.

The chain combines TRBV9 with TRBJ2-1; 12 bases match TRBD2. CDR3 size: 16 residues. Germline V gene data show CDR1 as SGDLS and CDR2 as YYNGEE. V dropped 2 bases and J dropped 0; count of bases not matched to a gene: 0. CDR3 loop: CASSVTSGSSYNEQFF. The CDR3, as DNA: TGTGCCAGCAGCGTGACTAGCGGGAGCTCCTACAATGAGCAGTTCTTC.

A remark on this clone: The junction departs from the called germline gene at one end, perhaps through a read error. The same CDR3 also results from other DNA sequences found in this sample. This chain links TRBV18 with TRBJ2-7; possibly TRBD2 for D (5 bases). This CDR3 spans 16 amino acids. Germline V gene sequence: CDR1 KGHSH, CDR2 LQKENI. The CDR3 DNA reads as TGTGCCAGTTCACCGGCCGGGGATAGCGTCGGTTCCGAGCAGTACTTC. Its protein product is CASSPAGDSVGSEQYF. The variable domain in full, with the rest retrieved from reference TRBV18 and TRBJ2-7, is NAGVMQNPRHLVRRRGQEARLRCSPMKGHSHVYWYRQLPEEGLKFMVYLQKENIIDESGMPKERFSAEFPKEGPSILRIQQVVRGDSAAYFCASSPAGDSVGSEQYFGPGTRLTVT.

This chain connects TRBV11-2 to TRBJ2-4, with D perhaps being TRBD1 or TRBD2 (5 bases each). Germline-derived CDR1 and CDR2 are SGHAT and FQNNGV. V shed 5 bases and J shed 0 bases, with 17 bases lying between them. The CDR3 has 17 amino acids. The CDR3 sequence is CASSPQRGTVAKNIQYF. DNA for the CDR3: TGTGCCAGCAGCCCCCAGAGGGGCACTGTAGCCAAAAACATTCAGTACTTC.

V usage is TRBV27 and J usage is TRBJ1-1; 8 bases are a match to TRBD1. Germline loops: CDR1 MNHEY, CDR2 SMNVEV (reference sequence). V shed 3 bases, J shed 11 bases, and the junction held 5 bases outside the gene matches. The CDR3 sequence is 12 residues long. CDR3 sequence: CASSFPGGRAFF. The CDR3 region has the DNA TGTGCCAGCAGTTTCCCAGGGGGCAGGGCTTTCTTT.

The chain is built from TRBV5-4 and TRBJ2-7, with 7 bases matching TRBD1. The V gene end was trimmed by 1 base and the J gene end by 4 bases; junction bases not matched to a gene: 5. The germline CDR1 and CDR2 sequences are SGHNT and YYREEE (reference sequence). The CDR3 spans 14 residues. The CDR3 here is CASSLRQGPYEQYF. In DNA form, the CDR3 reads TGTGCCAGCAGCTTGAGACAGGGACCTTACGAGCAGTACTTC. Full variable domain (missing parts from reference TRBV5-4 and TRBJ2-7): ETGVTQSPTHLIKTRGQQVTLRCSSQSGHNTVSWYQQALGQGPQFIFQYYREEENGRGNFPPRFSGLQFPNYSSELNVNALELDDSALYLCASSLRQGPYEQYFGPGTRLTVT.

This chain links TRBV20-1 with TRBJ2-3, with no clear D. Germline V CDR1 and CDR2: DFQATT, SNEGSKA (reference sequence). V was shortened by 7 bases and J by 4 bases, with 9 bases between the two germline ends. The CDR3 runs to 11 residues. The CDR3 region has the DNA TGCAGTGTTTCACCTTCAGATACGCAGTATTTT. It yields the protein CSVSPSDTQYF.

This clone was observed a single time. This chain connects TRBV2 to TRBJ1-5; 12 nucleotides agree with TRBD1. The CDR3 is made up of 15 amino acids. J lost 7 bases, V lost 6 bases, and 7 bases had no gene match. CDR1 is SNHLY, CDR2 FYNNEI, per germline. The CDR3 DNA sequence: TGTGCCAGCAGAGCCGGGACAGGGGGCTGGCAGCCCCAGCATTTT. It translates to CASRAGTGGWQPQHF. The complete variable domain, with remaining parts taken from reference TRBV2 and TRBJ1-5, reads EPEVTQTPSHQVTQMGQEVILRCVPISNHLYFYWYRQILGQKVEFLVSFYNNEISEKSEIFDDQFSVERPDGSNFTLKIRSTKLEDSAMYFCASRAGTGGWQPQHFGDGTRLSIL.

V is TRBV28 and J is TRBJ2-5; 10 bases map to TRBD1. The V and J ends lost 5 bases and 5 bases, in that order; junction bases with no gene match: 8. The length of the CDR3 is 15 residues. CDR1 is MDHEN, CDR2 SYDVKM, per germline. CDR3 residues: CASSGTGVFAETQYF. In nucleotides, the CDR3 is TGTGCCAGCAGTGGGACAGGGGTCTTCGCGGAGACCCAGTACTTC.

The V call is TRBV19, the J call TRBJ1-2; 8 positions agree with TRBD1. Trimming at V came to 6 bases and at J to 4 bases, leaving 4 bases not matched to a gene. This CDR3 has 13 amino acids. Germline V gene data show CDR1 as LNHDA and CDR2 as SQIVND (reference sequence). CDR3 region: CASRRTGTYGYTF. The CDR3 bases are TGTGCCAGTAGACGGACAGGGACCTATGGCTACACCTTC.

The rearrangement uses TRBV21-1 and TRBJ2-5; the table calls TRBD2, which could not be checked here. TRBV21-1 is an annotated pseudogene. The CDR3 is 18 residues long. The CDR3 nucleotides are TGTGCCAGCAGCAAAAAAATTCCAAGCGGGAGGGCCGGAGAGACCCAGTACTTC. Translated, it gives CASSKKIPSGRAGETQYF.

V gene TRBV6-1 combines with J gene TRBJ1-5; D possibly corresponds to TRBD1 (5 bases). The ends were cut back, 2 bases at V and 7 bases at J, with 15 bases in the middle. The CDR3 runs to 15 residues. The germline gives CDR1 MNHNS, CDR2 SASEGT. CDR3 sequence (DNA): TGTGCCAGCAGTGAATACCAGGGCATTAAACAGCCCCAGCATTTT. Protein product: CASSEYQGIKQPQHF.

This chain links TRBV5-4 with TRBJ2-7; weak D call: TRBD1 (5 bases). The V end lost 2 bases, the J end lost 6 bases, and 15 bases lay between the germline ends. The CDR3 runs 14 residues. Germline loops: CDR1 SGHNT, CDR2 YYREEE (reference sequence). CDR3 bases: TGTGCCAGCAGCTTCCAGGGTTTCCCGCCCGAGCAGTACTTC. It encodes CASSFQGFPPEQYF.

V usage is TRBV21-1 and J usage is TRBJ1-6. TRBV21-1 constitutes a pseudogene. This CDR3 spans 15 amino acids. The CDR3 bases are TGTGCCAGCAGCAAATCTCGGGAGGAGAATTCACCCCTCCACTTT. Translation: CASSKSREENSPLHF.

V gene TRBV7-2 combines with J gene TRBJ2-7, with 7 bases lining up with TRBD2. CDR3 length: 15 residues. Per the germline V gene, CDR1 is SGHTA and CDR2 is FQGNSA. The V segment lost 5 bases and the J segment 0 bases; nucleotides outside the gene matches: 7. For the CDR3, the DNA is TGTGCCAGCAGCCGGTGGGAGGGTCTCTCCTACGAGCAGTACTTC. Its protein product is CASSRWEGLSYEQYF.

The J gene is TRBJ1-4, the V gene TRBV19, with 7 positions matching TRBD1. This CDR3 is built from 16 residues. With 10 bases clipped from V and 0 bases from J, the junction kept 11 bases outside the gene matches. The germline V gene encodes CDR1 LNHDA and CDR2 SQIVND (reference sequence). The CDR3 coding sequence is TGTGCCACCGCGGACAGGCGCGTTGCAACTAATGAAAAACTGTTTTTT. It is translated as CATADRRVATNEKLFF.

The V and J genes are TRBV7-2 and TRBJ1-5; D perhaps matches TRBD1 (5 bases). Germline V gives CDR1 SGHTA, CDR2 FQGNSA. Trimming stripped 2 bases from V and 3 bases from J, with 8 bases between. There are 14 residues in the CDR3. This chain's CDR3 is CASSLPGPNQPQHF. CDR3 coding DNA: TGTGCCAGCAGCTTACCGGGACCCAATCAGCCCCAGCATTTT.

The gene calls are TRBV6-1 and TRBJ1-4; D is undetermined. The CDR3 extends over 16 amino acids. CDR1 MNHNS and CDR2 SASEGT come from the germline V gene. The ends were cut back, 4 bases at V and 7 bases at J, with 19 bases in the middle. The CDR3: CASSGTGLAFREKLFF. The CDR3, as DNA: TGTGCCAGCAGTGGGACCGGCCTGGCGTTTCGTGAAAAACTGTTTTTT.

The chain couples TRBV29-1 to TRBJ2-5; 9 bases are a match to TRBD2. V shed 5 bases, J shed 4 bases, and the junction held 8 bases outside the gene matches. This CDR3 comprises 14 residues. Germline CDR1 reads SQVTM; CDR2 reads ANQGSEA. CDR3 in amino acids: CSVFRAGGSETQYF. For the CDR3, the DNA is TGCAGCGTTTTTCGAGCGGGAGGATCAGAGACCCAGTACTTC.

The rearrangement links TRBV27 to TRBJ2-3, with 8 bases matching TRBD2. Germline trimming cut 10 bases from V and 6 bases from J; bases unmatched to any gene: 6. The CDR3 has 12 residues. The germline V gene has CDR1 MNHEY and CDR2 SMNVEV (reference sequence). The CDR3 DNA sequence: TGTGCCACACTAGCGGCGGGGGATACGCAGTATTTT. Its translation is CATLAAGDTQYF.

The chain carries TRBV6-5 and TRBJ1-2; D uncertain. Germline values: CDR1 MNHEY, CDR2 SVGAGI. The CDR3 consists of 12 residues. V shed 7 bases and J shed 8 bases, with 14 bases lying between them. CDR3 loop: CASKTAAIGYTF. Written as DNA, the CDR3 is TGTGCCAGCAAGACGGCTGCCATAGGCTACACCTTC.

This rearrangement joins TRBV5-1 to TRBJ2-1; the D call may be TRBD1 or TRBD2 (5 bases each). The CDR3 sequence is 13 residues long. Between the trimmed V and J ends, which lost 2 bases and 7 bases, there was a span of 10 bases. Germline-derived CDR1 and CDR2 are SGHRS and YFSETQ. The CDR3 sequence: CASSFQGENEQFF. The CDR3 nucleotides read TGCGCCAGCAGCTTTCAAGGGGAGAATGAGCAGTTCTTC. The full variable domain, rest sourced from reference TRBV5-1 and TRBJ2-1, is KAGVTQTPRYLIKTRGQQVTLSCSPISGHRSVSWYQQTPGQGLQFLFEYFSETQRNKGNFPGRFSGRQFSNSRSEMNVSTLELGDSALYLCASSFQGENEQFFGPGTRLTVL.